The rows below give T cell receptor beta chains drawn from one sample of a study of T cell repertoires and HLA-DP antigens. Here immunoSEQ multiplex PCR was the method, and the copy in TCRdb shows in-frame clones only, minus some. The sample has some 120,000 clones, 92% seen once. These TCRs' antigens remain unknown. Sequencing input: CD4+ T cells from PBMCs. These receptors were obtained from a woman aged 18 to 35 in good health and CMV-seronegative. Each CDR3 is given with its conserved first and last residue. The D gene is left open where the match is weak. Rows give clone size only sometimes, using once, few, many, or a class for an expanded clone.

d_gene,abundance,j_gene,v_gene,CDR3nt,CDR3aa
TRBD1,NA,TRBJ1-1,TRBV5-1,TGCGCCAGCACCTCCGACAGGGGAGCTTTCTTT,CASTSDRGAFF
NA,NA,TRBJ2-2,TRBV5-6,TGTGCCAGCAGCCGTAGGGGGACTCGCACCGGGGAGCTGTTTTTT,CASSRRGTRTGELFF
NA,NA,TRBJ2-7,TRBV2,TGTGCCAGCAGTGGCCAGAGAAGTGTCTACGAGCAGTACTTC,CASSGQRSVYEQYF
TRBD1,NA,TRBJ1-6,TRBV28,TGTGCCAGCAAAACCGTCCGGGACAGGGGTTCACCCCTCCACTTT,CASKTVRDRGSPLHF
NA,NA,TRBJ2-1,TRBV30,TGTGCCTGGAGTGGAATTAGCGGAGATGAGCAGTTCTTC,CAWSGISGDEQFF
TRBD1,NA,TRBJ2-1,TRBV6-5,TGTGCCAGCAGTTACTCCAGAGACAGGGGCTACAATGAGCAGTTCTTC,CASSYSRDRGYNEQFF
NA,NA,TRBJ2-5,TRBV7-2,TGTGCCAGCAGCTTAGTGGTACCGGGGGAGACCCAGTACTTC,CASSLVVPGETQYF
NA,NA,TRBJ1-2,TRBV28,TGTGTAATAGAGGGGGGTCTGTATGGCTACACCTTC,CVIEGGLYGYTF
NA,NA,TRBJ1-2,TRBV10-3,TGTGCCATCACCTCCGTCCCAGGGCCCGGCTATGGCTACACCTTC,CAITSVPGPGYGYTF
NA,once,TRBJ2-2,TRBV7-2,TGTGCCAGCAGCTTATTCGGGGGTAGCACCGGGGAGCTGTTTTTT,CASSLFGGSTGELFF
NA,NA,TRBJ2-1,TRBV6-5,TGTGCCAGCAGTTACAAGGATGAGCAGTTCTTC,CASSYKDEQFF
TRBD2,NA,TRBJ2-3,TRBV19,TGTGCCAGTAGTATAAACCCCAGCGGGAGGCCAATCACAGATACGCAGTATTTT,CASSINPSGRPITDTQYF
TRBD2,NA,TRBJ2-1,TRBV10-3,TGTGCCATCAGTGAGACTAGCGGGATTATCCTATCCTACAATGAGCAGTTCTTC,CAISETSGIILSYNEQFF
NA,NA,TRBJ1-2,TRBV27,TGTGCCAGCAGTCGCGGGGCAGGGATCTATGGCTACACCTTC,CASSRGAGIYGYTF
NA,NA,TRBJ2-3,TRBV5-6,TGTGCCAGCAGCTTGGGACGACTAACAACAGATACGCAGTATTTT,CASSLGRLTTDTQYF
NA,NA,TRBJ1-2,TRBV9,TGTGCCAGCAGCGTACAACCGGTAACGGTCTATGGCTACACCTTC,CASSVQPVTVYGYTF
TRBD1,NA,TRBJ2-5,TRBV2,TGTGCCAGCACCCGCCAGACAGGGTTCCAAGAGACCCAGTACTTC,CASTRQTGFQETQYF
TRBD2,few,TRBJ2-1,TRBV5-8,TGTGCCAGCAGCCTGCCTTCGAGACTAGCGGGGAACTCCTACAATGAGCAGTTCTTC,CASSLPSRLAGNSYNEQFF
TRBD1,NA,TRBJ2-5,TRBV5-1,TGCGCCAGCAGCCCGAGACAGGGGAGGTTAAGTAGAGAGACCCAGTACTTC,CASSPRQGRLSRETQYF
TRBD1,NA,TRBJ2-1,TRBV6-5,TGTGCCAGCAGTTACTCGGACAGGGTTTGGTTCTTC,CASSYSDRVWFF
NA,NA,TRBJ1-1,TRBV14,TGTGCCAGCAGCCAAGTGGCAGGGATAACTGAAGCTTTCTTT,CASSQVAGITEAFF